This paragraph covers one TCR beta chain sequence. The data stem from a study of T cells in Graves' hyperthyroidism and ophthalmopathy. TCR beta CDR3 sequences were amplified from RNA transcripts. The HTBI set primed first-round TCR CDR3 RT-PCR. TCRdb recomputed calls from the multiplex PCR reads with MiXCR, one row per CDR3 protein. The sample carries 500,000 to 750,000 distinct CDR3 sequences, over 12% recorded once. Clinical symptoms, serum thyroxine and TRAb, thyroid ultrasound and orbital computed tomography together formed the diagnostic basis. V dropped 4 bases and J dropped 0; count of bases not matched to a gene: 7. Germline-derived CDR1 and CDR2 are DFQATT and SNEGSKA (reference sequence). CDR3 size: 18 residues.

This TCR was sampled from a woman in her late teens or twenties with Graves' ophthalmopathy. This chain connects TRBV20-1 to TRBJ2-3; 16 positions match TRBD2. Sequenced material: blood. The CDR3 DNA follows: TGCAGTGCTACAGGGACTAGCGGGAGGGCCTCCAGCACAGATACGCAGTATTTT. This gives the protein CSATGTSGRASSTDTQYF.